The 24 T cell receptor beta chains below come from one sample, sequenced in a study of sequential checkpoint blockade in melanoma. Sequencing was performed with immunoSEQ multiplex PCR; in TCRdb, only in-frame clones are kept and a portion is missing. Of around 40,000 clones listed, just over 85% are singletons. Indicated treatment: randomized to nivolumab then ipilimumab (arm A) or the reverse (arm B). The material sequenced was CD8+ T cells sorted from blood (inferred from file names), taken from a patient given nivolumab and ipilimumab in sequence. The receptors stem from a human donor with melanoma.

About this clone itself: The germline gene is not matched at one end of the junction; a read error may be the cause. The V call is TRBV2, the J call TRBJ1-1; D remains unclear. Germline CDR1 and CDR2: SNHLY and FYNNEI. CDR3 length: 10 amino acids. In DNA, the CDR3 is TGTGCCAGCAGAAACAGTGAAGCTTTCTTT. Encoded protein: CASRNSEAFF.

The CDR3 reads CASSFSGGELFF. The DNA of the CDR3 is TGTGCCAGCAGCTTTTCGGGGGGGGAGCTGTTTTTT. The chain joins TRBV7-3 to TRBJ2-2; weak D call: TRBD2 (5 bases). Germline lookup yields CDR1 SGHTA and CDR2 FQGTGA. Trimming stripped 3 bases from V and 8 bases from J, with 7 bases between. The CDR3 is 12 residues long.

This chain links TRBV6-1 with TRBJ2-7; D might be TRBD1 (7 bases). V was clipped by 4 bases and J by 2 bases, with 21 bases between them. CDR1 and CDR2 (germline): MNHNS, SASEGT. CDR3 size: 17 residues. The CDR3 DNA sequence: TGTGCCAGCAGTGCCCCCAGGGGGGCACCGGGGACCTACGAGCAGTACTTC. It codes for CASSAPRGAPGTYEQYF.

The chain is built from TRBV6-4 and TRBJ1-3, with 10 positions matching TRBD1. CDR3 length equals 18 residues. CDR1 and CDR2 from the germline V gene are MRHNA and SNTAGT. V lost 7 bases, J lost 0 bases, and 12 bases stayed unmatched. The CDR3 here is CASTHSLTGGSSGNTIYF. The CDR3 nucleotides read TGTGCCAGCACCCACTCATTGACAGGGGGCAGCTCTGGAAACACCATATATTTT.

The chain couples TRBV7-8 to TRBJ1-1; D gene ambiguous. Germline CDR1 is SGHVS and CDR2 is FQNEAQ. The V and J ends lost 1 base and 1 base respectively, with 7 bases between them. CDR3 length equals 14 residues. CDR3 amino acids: CASSLVGGNTEAFF. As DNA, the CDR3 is TGTGCCAGCAGCTTAGTTGGAGGGAACACTGAAGCTTTCTTT.

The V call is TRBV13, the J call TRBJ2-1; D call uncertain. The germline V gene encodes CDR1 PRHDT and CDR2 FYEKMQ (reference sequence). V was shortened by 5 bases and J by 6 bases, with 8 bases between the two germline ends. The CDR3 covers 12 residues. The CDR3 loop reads CASSLESNEQFF. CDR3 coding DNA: TGTGCCAGCAGCCTAGAGAGCAATGAGCAGTTCTTC.

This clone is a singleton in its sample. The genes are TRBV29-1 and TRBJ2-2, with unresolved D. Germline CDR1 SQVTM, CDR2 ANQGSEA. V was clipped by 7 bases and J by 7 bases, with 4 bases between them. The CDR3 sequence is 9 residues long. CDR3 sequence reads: CSGSGELFF. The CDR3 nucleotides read TGCAGCGGCAGCGGGGAGCTGTTTTTT.

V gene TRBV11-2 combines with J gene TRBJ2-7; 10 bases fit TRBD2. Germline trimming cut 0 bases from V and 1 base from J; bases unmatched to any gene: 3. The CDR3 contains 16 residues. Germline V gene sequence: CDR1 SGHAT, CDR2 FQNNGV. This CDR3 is CASSLESAGGSYEQYV. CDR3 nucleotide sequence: TGTGCCAGCAGCTTAGAATCAGCGGGAGGGTCCTACGAGCAGTACGTC.

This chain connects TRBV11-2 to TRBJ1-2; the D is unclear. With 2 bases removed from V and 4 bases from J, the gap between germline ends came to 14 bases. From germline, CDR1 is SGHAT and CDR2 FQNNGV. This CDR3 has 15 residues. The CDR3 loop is CASSLSLIGGYGYTF. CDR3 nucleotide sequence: TGTGCCAGCAGCTTATCACTAATTGGCGGCTATGGCTACACCTTC. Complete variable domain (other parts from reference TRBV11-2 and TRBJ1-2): EAGVAQSPRYKIIEKRQSVAFWCNPISGHATLYWYQQILGQGPKLLIQFQNNGVVDDSQLPKDRFSAERLKGVDSTLKIQPAKLEDSAVYLCASSLSLIGGYGYTFGSGTRLTVV.

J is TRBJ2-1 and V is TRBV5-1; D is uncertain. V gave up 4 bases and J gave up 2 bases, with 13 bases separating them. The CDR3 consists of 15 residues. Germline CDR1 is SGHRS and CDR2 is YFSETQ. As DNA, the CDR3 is TGCGCCAGCAGCATGAACGGTGGGCCCTACAATGAGCAGTTCTTC. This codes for CASSMNGGPYNEQFF.

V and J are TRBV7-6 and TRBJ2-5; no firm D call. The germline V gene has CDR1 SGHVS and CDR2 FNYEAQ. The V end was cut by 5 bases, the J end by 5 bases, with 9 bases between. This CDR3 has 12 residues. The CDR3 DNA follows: TGTGCCAGCAGCCGCCGGTCGGAGACCCAGTACTTC. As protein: CASSRRSETQYF.

The CDR3 protein is CASSPGLLSTDTQYF. DNA for the CDR3: TGCGCCAGCAGCCCGGGACTACTTAGCACAGATACGCAGTATTTT. V gene TRBV4-3 combines with J gene TRBJ2-3, with 7 bases aligning to TRBD2. CDR1 is LGHNA, CDR2 YSLEER, per germline. Unmatched junction bases numbered 4, after V lost 4 bases and J lost 0 bases. The CDR3 consists of 15 residues.

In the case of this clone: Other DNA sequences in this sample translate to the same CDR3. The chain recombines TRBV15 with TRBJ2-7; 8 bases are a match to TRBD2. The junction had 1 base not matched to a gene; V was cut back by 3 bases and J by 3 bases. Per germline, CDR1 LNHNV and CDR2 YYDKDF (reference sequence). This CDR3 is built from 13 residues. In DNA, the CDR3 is TGTGCCACCAGCAGCGGGAGGGACTACGAGCAGTACTTC. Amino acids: CATSSGRDYEQYF.

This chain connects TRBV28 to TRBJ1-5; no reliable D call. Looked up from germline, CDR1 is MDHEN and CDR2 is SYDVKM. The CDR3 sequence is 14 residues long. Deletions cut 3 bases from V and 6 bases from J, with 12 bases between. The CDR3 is CASSFQGEVQPQHF. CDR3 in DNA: TGTGCCAGCAGTTTCCAAGGCGAGGTTCAGCCCCAGCATTTT. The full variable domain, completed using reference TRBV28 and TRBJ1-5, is DVKVTQSSRYLVKRTGEKVFLECVQDMDHENMFWYRQDPGLGLRLIYFSYDVKMKEKGDIPEGYSVSREKKERFSLILESASTNQTSMYLCASSFQGEVQPQHFGDGTRLSIL.

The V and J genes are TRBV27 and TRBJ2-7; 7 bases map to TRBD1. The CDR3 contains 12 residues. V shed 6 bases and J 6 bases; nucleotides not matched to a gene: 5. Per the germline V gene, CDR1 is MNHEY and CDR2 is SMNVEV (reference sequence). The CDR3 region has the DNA TGTGCCAGCAGCCGACAGGGCCGCGAGCAGTACTTC. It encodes CASSRQGREQYF.

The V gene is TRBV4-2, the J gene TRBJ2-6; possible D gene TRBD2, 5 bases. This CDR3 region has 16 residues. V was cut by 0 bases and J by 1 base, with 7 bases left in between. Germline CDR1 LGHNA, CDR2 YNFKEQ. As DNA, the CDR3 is TGTGCCAGCAGCCAAGATAGCGTTTCTGGGGCCAACGTCCTGACTTTC. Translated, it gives CASSQDSVSGANVLTF.

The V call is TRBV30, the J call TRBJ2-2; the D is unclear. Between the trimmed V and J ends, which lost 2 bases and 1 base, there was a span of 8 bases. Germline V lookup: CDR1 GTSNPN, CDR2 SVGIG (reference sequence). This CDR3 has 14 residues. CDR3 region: CAWSYSGNTGELFF. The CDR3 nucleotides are TGTGCCTGGAGTTATAGTGGGAACACCGGGGAGCTGTTTTTT.

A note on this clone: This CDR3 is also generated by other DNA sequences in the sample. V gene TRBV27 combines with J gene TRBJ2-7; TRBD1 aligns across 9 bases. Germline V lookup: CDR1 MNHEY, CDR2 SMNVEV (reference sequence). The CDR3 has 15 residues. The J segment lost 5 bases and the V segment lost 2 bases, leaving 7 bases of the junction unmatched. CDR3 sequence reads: CASSLVGTGRHEQYF. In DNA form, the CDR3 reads TGTGCCAGCAGTTTAGTAGGGACAGGGAGGCACGAGCAGTACTTC.

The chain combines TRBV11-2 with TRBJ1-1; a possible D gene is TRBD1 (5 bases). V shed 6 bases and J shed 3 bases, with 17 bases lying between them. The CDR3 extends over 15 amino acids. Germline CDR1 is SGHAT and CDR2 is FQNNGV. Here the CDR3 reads CASSRIGGSDTEAFF. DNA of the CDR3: TGTGCCAGCAGTCGCATCGGGGGGTCGGACACTGAAGCTTTCTTT.

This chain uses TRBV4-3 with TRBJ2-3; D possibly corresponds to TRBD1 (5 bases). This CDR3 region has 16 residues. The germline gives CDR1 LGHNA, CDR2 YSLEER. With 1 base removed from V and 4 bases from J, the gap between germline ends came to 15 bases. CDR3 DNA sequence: TGCGCCAGCAGCCAAGCTTCTGTCGAAGGGGCAGATACGCAGTATTTT. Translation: CASSQASVEGADTQYF.

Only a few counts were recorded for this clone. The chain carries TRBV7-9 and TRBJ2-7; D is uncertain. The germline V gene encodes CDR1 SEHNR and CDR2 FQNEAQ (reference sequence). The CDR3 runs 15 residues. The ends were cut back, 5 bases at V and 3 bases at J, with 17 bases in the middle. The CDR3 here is CASSPMLSINYEQYF. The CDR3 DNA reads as TGTGCCAGCAGCCCCATGTTGAGTATTAACTACGAGCAGTACTTC.

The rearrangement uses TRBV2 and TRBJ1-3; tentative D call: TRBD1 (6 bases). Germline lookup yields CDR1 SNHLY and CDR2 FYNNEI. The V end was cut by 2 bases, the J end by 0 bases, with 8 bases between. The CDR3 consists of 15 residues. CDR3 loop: CASSEQGSSGNTIYF. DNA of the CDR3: TGTGCCAGCAGTGAACAGGGGAGCTCTGGAAACACCATATATTTT.

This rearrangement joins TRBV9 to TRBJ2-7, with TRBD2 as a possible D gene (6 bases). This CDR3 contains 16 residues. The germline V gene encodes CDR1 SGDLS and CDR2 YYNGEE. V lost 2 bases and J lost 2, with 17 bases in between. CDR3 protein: CASSVDVAAAAYEQYF. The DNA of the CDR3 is TGTGCCAGCAGCGTCGACGTAGCGGCCGCGGCCTACGAGCAGTACTTC.

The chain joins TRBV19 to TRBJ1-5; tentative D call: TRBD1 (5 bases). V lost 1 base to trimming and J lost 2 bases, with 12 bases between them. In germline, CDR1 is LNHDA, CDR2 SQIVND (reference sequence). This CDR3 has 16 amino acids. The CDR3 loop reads CASSIGPGRGNQPQHF. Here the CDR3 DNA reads TGTGCCAGTAGTATAGGGCCAGGGAGGGGCAATCAGCCCCAGCATTTT.